This T cell receptor beta chain was sequenced in a study of blood T cell repertoires in COVID-19. Sequenced by immunoSEQ multiplex PCR; TCRdb stores in-frame clones only, minus some. The table lists around 300,000 clones, about 82% of them singletons, with 7.2% in the top ten. CDR1 and CDR2 (germline): MNHEY, SMNVEV (reference sequence). The V gene end was trimmed by 4 bases and the J gene end by 6 bases; junction bases not matched to a gene: 5. The CDR3 covers 14 residues. The sample comprised peripheral blood. The TCR originated in a human donor in a cohort sampled during active COVID-19. The chain uses TRBV27 and TRBJ2-3; 9 nucleotides match TRBD1. CDR3 in amino acids: CASSWGQGYDTQYF. For the CDR3, the DNA is TGTGCCAGCAGTTGGGGACAGGGTTACGATACGCAGTATTTT.